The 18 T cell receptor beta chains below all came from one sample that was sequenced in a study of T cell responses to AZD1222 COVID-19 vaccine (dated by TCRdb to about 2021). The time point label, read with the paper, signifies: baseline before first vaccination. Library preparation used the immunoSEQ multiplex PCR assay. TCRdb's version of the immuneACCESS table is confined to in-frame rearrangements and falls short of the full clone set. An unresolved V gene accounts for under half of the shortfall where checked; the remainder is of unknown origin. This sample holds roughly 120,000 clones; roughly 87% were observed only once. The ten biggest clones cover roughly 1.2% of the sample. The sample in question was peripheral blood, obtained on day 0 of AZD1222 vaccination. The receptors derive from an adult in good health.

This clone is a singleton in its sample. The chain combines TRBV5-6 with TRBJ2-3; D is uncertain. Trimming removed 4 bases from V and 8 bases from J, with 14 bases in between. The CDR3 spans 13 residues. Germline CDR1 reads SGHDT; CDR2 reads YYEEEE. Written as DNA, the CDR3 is TGTGCCAGCAGCCCCATATCAGGAGTTACGCAGTATTTT. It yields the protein CASSPISGVTQYF. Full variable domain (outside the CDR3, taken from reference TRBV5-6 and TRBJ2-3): DAGVTQSPTHLIKTRGQQVTLRCSPKSGHDTVSWYQQALGQGPQFIFQYYEEEERQRGNFPDRFSGHQFPNYSSELNVNALLLGDSALYLCASSPISGVTQYFGPGTRLTVL.

CDR3 protein: CASSQVLGLDEKLFF. In DNA form, the CDR3 reads TGTGCCAGCAGCCAAGTTCTAGGGCTGGATGAAAAACTGTTTTTT. The V gene is TRBV3-1 (or the pseudogene TRBV3-2), the J gene TRBJ1-4; D is ambiguous. Between the trimmed V and J ends, which lost 1 base and 6 bases, there was a span of 12 bases. Germline assignment: CDR1 LGHDT and CDR2 YNNKEL (reference sequence). This CDR3 has 15 amino acids.

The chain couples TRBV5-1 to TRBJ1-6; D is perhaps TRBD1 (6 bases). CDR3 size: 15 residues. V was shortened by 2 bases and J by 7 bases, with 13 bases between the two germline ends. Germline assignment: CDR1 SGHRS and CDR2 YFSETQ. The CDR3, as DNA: TGCGCCAGCAGCTTTGAGACCGGGACAAATTCACCCCTCCACTTT. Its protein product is CASSFETGTNSPLHF.

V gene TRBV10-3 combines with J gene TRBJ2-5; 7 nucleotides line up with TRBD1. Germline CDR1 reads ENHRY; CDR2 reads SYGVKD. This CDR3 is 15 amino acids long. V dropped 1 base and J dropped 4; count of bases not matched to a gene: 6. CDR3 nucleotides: TGTGCCATCAGTGAGTTAACAGGGGCCGGAGAGACCCAGTACTTC. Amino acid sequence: CAISELTGAGETQYF.

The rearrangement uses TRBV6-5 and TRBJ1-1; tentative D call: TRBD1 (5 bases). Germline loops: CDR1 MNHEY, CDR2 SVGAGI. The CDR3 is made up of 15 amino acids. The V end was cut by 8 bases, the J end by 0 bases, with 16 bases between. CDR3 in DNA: TGTGCCAGCCCTTGGGCACGGACACTGAACACTGAAGCTTTCTTT. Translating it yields CASPWARTLNTEAFF.

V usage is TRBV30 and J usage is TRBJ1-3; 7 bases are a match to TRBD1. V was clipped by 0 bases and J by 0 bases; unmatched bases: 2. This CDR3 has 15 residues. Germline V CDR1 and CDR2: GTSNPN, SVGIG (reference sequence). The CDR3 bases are TGTGCCTGGAGTGTGAGGACAGGCTCTGGAAACACCATATATTTT. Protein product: CAWSVRTGSGNTIYF.

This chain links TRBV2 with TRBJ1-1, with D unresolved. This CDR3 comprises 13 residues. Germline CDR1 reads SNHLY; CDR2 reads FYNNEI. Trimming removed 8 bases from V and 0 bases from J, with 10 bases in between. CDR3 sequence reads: CASEGVLNTEAFF. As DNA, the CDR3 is TGTGCCAGCGAGGGCGTCTTGAACACTGAAGCTTTCTTT.

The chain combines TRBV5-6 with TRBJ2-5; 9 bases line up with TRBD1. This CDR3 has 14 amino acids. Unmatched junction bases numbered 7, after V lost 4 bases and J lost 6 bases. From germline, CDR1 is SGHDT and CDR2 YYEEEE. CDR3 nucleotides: TGTGCCAGCAGCGGACAGGGGATAATAAAGACCCAGTACTTC. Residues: CASSGQGIIKTQYF.

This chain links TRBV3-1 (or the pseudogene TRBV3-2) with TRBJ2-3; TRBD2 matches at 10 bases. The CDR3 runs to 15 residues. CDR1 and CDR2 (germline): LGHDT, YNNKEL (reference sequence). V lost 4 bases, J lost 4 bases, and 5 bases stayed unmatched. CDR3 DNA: TGTGCCAGCAGCCTGGCCGGGACTAGCGCAGATACGCAGTATTTT. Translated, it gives CASSLAGTSADTQYF.

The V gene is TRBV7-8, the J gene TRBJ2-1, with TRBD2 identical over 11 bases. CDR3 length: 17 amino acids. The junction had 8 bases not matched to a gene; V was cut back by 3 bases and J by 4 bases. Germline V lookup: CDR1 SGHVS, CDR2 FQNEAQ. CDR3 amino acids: CASSFRLAGGQYNEQFF. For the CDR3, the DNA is TGTGCCAGCAGCTTTAGGCTAGCGGGGGGCCAGTACAATGAGCAGTTCTTC.

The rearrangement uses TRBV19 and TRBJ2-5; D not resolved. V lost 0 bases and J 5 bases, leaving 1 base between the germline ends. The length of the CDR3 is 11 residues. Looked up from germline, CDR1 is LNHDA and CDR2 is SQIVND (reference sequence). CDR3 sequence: CASSIEETQYF. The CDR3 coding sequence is TGTGCCAGTAGTATAGAGGAGACCCAGTACTTC. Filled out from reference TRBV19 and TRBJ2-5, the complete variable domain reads DGGITQSPKYLFRKEGQNVTLSCEQNLNHDAMYWYRQDPGQGLRLIYYSQIVNDFQKGDIAEGYSVSREKKESFPLTVTSAQKNPTAFYLCASSIEETQYFGPGTRLLVL.

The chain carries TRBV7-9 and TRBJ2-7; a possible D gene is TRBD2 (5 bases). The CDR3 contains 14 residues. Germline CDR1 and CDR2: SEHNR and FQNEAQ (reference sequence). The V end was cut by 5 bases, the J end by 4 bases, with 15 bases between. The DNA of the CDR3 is TGTGCCAGCAGCGGACCCGGAGGACCGTACGAGCAGTACTTC. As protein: CASSGPGGPYEQYF.

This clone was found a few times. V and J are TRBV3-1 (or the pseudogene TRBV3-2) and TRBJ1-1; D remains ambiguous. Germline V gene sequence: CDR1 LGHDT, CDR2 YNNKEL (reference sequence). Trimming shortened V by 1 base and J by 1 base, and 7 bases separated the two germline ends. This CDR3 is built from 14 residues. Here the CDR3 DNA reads TGTGCCAGCAGCCAAGGGTGGGGGAACACTGAAGCTTTCTTT. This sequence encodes CASSQGWGNTEAFF.

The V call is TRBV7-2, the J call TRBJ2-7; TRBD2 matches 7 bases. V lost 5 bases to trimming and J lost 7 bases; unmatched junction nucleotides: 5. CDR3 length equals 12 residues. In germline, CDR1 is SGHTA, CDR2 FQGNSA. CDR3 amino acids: CASSRIGGEQYF. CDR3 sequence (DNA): TGTGCCAGCAGCAGGATCGGGGGGGAGCAGTACTTC.

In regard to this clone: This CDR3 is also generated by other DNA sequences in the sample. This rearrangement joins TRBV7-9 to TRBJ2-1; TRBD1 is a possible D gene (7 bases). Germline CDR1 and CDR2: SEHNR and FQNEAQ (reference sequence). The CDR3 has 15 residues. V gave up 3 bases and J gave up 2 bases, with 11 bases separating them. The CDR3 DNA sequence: TGTGCCAGCAGCTTGGGGGGACAGCCCTACAATGAGCAGTTCTTC. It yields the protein CASSLGGQPYNEQFF. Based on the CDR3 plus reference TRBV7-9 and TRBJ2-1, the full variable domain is DTGVSQNPRHKITKRGQNVTFRCDPISEHNRLYWYRQTLGQGPEFLTYFQNEAQLEKSRLLSDRFSAERPKGSFSTLEIQRTEQGDSAMYLCASSLGGQPYNEQFFGPGTRLTVL.

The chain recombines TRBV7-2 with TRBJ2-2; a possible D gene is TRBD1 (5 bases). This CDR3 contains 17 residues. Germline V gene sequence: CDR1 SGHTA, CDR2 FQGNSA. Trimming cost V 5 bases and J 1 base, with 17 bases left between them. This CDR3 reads CASSLGARALNTGELFF. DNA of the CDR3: TGTGCCAGCAGCCTAGGGGCCAGGGCTCTGAACACCGGGGAGCTGTTTTTT.

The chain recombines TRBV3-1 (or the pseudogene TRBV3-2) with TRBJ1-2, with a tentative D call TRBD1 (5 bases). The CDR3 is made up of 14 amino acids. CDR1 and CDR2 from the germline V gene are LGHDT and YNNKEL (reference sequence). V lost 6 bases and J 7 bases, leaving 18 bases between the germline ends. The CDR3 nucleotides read TGTGCCAGCAGTTATGGGGGAGAGAGTGCTGGCTACACCTTC. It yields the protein CASSYGGESAGYTF.

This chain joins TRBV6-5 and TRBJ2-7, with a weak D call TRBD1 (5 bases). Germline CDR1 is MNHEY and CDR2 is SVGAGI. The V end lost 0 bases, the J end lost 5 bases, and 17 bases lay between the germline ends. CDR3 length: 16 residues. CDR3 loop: CASSYSPEQASHEQYF. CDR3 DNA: TGTGCCAGCAGTTACTCCCCTGAACAGGCTTCCCACGAGCAGTACTTC.